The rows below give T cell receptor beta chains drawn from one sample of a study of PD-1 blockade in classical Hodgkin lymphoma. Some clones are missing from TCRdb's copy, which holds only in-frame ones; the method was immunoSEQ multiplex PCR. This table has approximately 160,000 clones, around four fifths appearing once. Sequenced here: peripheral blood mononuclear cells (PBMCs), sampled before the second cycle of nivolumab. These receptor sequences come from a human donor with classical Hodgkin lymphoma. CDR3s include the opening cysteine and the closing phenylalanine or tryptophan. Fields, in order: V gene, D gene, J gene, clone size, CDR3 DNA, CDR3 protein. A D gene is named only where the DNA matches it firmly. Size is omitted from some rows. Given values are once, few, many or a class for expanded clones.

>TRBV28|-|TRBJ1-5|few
TGTGCCAGCAGTTTTGGGGCTCTTAATAGCAATCAGCCCCAGCATTTT
CASSFGALNSNQPQHF
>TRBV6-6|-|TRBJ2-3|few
TGTGCCAGCAGTTATTCCAGCCGTGCAGATACGCAGTATTTT
CASSYSSRADTQYF
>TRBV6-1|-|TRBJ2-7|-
TGTGCCTCTGGCCTACCCGAGCAGTACTTC
CASGLPEQYF
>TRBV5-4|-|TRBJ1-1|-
TGTGCCAGCAGCTTGGGCTCGACATCGGGTAACACTGAAGCTTTCTTT
CASSLGSTSGNTEAFF
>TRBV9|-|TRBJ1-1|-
TGTGCCAGCAGCGTGGGGACGGGAACTGAAGCTTTCTTT
CASSVGTGTEAFF
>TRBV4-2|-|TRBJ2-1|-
TGTGCCAGCAGCCAAGATGGGAGGGGGGGGTACCTTCTCTCCTACAATGAGCAGTTCTTC
CASSQDGRGGYLLSYNEQFF
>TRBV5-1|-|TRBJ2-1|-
TGCGCCAGCAGCTTGGTACAGGGTTACAATGAGCAGTTCTTC
CASSLVQGYNEQFF
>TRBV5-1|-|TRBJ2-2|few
TGCGCCAGCAGCACCGCAGGCTCGAGCGGGGAGCTGTTTTTT
CASSTAGSSGELFF
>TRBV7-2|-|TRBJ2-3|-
TGTGCCAGCAGTCTAAATTCACTTAGCACAGATACGCAGTATTTT
CASSLNSLSTDTQYF
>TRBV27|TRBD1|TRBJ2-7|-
TGTGCCAGCAGTTTGGGACAGGGATCCTACGAGCAGTACTTC
CASSLGQGSYEQYF
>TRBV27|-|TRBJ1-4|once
TGTGCCAGCAGGTCCGGGGAAGTCAAAGAAAAACTGTTTTTT
CASRSGEVKEKLFF
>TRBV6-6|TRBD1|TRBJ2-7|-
TGTGCCAGCAGTAGGGGACAGTCCTACGAGCAGTACTTC
CASSRGQSYEQYF
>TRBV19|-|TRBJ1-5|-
TGTGCCAGTAGTATCAGGGGCCCTCAGCCCCAGCATTTT
CASSIRGPQPQHF
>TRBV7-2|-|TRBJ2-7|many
TGTGCCAGCAGCTTGGTGGGACGGCACTACGAGCAGTACTTC
CASSLVGRHYEQYF
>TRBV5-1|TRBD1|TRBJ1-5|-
TGCGCCAGCAGCTCAGGACAGGGCAATCAGCCCCAGCATTTT
CASSSGQGNQPQHF
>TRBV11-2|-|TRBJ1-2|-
TGTGCCAGCAGCTTACGAGGCTACACCTTC
CASSLRGYTF
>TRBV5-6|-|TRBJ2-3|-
TGTGCCAGCAGCTTGGATCTAGCGACCGCTGATACGCAGTATTTT
CASSLDLATADTQYF
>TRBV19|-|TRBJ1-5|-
TGTGCCAGTAGTACCGTCATAAATCAGCCCCAGCATTTT
CASSTVINQPQHF
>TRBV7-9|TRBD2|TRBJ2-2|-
TGTGCCAGCAGCTCCATAGCGGGGGTTGGGGAGCTGTTTTTT
CASSSIAGVGELFF
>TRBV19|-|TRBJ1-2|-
TGTGCCAGTAAGACACCTAACTATGGCTACACCTTC
CASKTPNYGYTF
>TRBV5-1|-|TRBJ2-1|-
TGCGCCAGCAGCTTGGGAGCGTGGGTGGATGAGCAGTTCTTC
CASSLGAWVDEQFF
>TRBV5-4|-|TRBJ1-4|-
TGTGCCAGCAGCCGGGGGGCGGATGAAAAACTGTTTTTT
CASSRGADEKLFF
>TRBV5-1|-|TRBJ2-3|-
TGCGCCAGCAGCTTGGGTCCGGCGGGGACCAGCACAGATACGCAGTATTTT
CASSLGPAGTSTDTQYF
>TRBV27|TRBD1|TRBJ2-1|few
TGTGCCAGCAGTACCAACAGGGGGCGCGGGAATGAGCAGTTCTTC
CASSTNRGRGNEQFF
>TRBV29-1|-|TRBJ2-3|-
TGCAGCGGTAGACGGGAAACAGATACGCAGTATTTT
CSGRRETDTQYF
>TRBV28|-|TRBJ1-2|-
TGTGCCAGCAGTTTATACTATGGCTACACCTTC
CASSLYYGYTF
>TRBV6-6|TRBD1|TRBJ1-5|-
TGTGCCAGCAGTTACCGTGACAGGGACGGTCCGCATTTT
CASSYRDRDGPHF
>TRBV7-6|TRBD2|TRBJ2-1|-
TGTGCCAGCAGTCCCGGGACTAGCGTGTTGGGGCAGTTCTTC
CASSPGTSVLGQFF
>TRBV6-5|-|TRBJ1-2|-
TGTGCCAGCAGTGAAGTCAGGACAAGCTATGGCTACACCTTC
CASSEVRTSYGYTF
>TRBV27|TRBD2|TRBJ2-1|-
TGTGCCAGCAGTTCCGGACTAGCGGGACTCAATGAGCAGTTCTTC
CASSSGLAGLNEQFF
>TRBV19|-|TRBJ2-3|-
TGTGCCACCACGGGGTGGCCCACAGATACGCAGTATTTT
CATTGWPTDTQYF
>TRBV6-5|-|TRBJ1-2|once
TGTGCCAGCAGTCGCGGGGCTGGTGGCTACACCTTC
CASSRGAGGYTF
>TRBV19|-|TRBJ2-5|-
TGTGCCAGTAGTATGGAGGTTTGGGAGACCCAGTACTTC
CASSMEVWETQYF
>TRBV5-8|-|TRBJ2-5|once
TGTGCCAGCAGCTTTGGGTACGCCCCGACCCAGTACTTC
CASSFGYAPTQYF
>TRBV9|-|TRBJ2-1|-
TGTGCCAGCAGCGTAGACAGGGTCTACAATGAGCAGTTCTTC
CASSVDRVYNEQFF
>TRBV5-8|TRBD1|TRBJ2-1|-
TGTGCCAGCAGCTTGGGGTGGACAGGGGGATATGAGCAGTTCTTC
CASSLGWTGGYEQFF
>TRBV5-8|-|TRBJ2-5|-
TGTGCCAGCAGCTTGGGACCCCTACCTCCGCAGGAGACCCAGTACTTC
CASSLGPLPPQETQYF
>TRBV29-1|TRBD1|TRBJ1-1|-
TGCAGCGTTGATAGCGGGACAGGGGCTGCTGAAGCTTTCTTT
CSVDSGTGAAEAFF
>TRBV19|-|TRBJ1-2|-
TGTGCCAGTAGTATTCGAGAGCGTGGAGGCTACACCTTC
CASSIRERGGYTF